This T cell receptor beta chain was captured by sequencing in a study of OX40 agonist ivuxolimab in advanced cancers. Trimming pared 5 bases from V and 9 bases from J, leaving 14 bases between. The CDR3 is made up of 13 amino acids. Per the germline V gene, CDR1 is PRHDT and CDR2 is FYEKMQ (reference sequence). Profiling relied on immunoSEQ multiplex PCR, and the TCRdb table lists in-frame clones only, not all of them. This sample has over 30,000 clones, with 70% to 85% found just once. J is TRBJ1-5 and V is TRBV13, with D unclear. The specimen was CD4+ or CD8+ T cells sorted from blood, collected in a trial of the OX40 agonist ivuxolimab. The sequence came from an adult with an advanced solid tumor such as melanoma, head and neck, liver or kidney cancer. CDR3 DNA: TGTGCCAGCAGCCTCAGCAACAGTCGGCCCCAGCATTTT. It translates to CASSLSNSRPQHF.